One and the same sample provided the 29 T cell receptor beta chains below, sequenced in a study of blood T cells in healthy people across ages. A second PCR, run for about 6 to 11 cycles, used a sample-barcoded 5' primer plus a J-beta primer mix. MiXCR was run by TCRdb on the 5' RACE reads, yielding one entry per CDR3 protein. The repertoire holds 1.5 million or so distinct CDR3 sequences, with approximately 38% as singletons. The sample was blood. These receptors came from a woman aged 18-29 years in good health.

This clonotype was observed a handful of times. The chain is built from TRBV4-1 and TRBJ2-5; 12 bases match TRBD2. Trimming cost V 4 bases and J 3 bases; bases outside gene matches: 3. The CDR3 extends over 15 amino acids. Germline V CDR1 and CDR2: MGHRA, YSYEKL. The CDR3 here is CASSPWTSGEETQYF. CDR3 coding DNA: TGCGCCAGCAGCCCTTGGACTAGCGGGGAAGAGACCCAGTACTTC.

The table lists this clonotype with a count of one. The junction differs from germline at one of its ends, possibly a read error. V gene TRBV7-7 combines with J gene TRBJ1-1, with D uncertain. This CDR3 comprises 13 residues. In germline, CDR1 is SSHAT, CDR2 FNYEAQ (reference sequence). In DNA form, the CDR3 reads TGTGCTAGCAGCGCCCTCGGAAGCAGTGAAGCTTTCTTT. Its protein is CASSALGSSEAFF. Variable domain in full (rest from reference TRBV7-7 and TRBJ1-1): GAGVSQSPRYKVTKRGQDVTLRCDPISSHATLYWYQQALGQGPEFLTYFNYEAQPDKSGLPSDRFSAERPEGSISTLTIQRTEQRDSAMYRCASSALGSSEAFFGQGTRLTVV.

This clonotype was counted a few times. The chain has TRBV29-1 and TRBJ1-2; tentatively, D is TRBD1 (6 bases). CDR3 length equals 14 residues. Trimming pared 1 base from V and 4 bases from J, leaving 13 bases between. From germline, CDR1 is SQVTM and CDR2 ANQGSEA. The CDR3 DNA reads as TGCAGCGTTGAAGGGGGGGCTCAAGGCTATGGCTACACCTTC. Encoded protein: CSVEGGAQGYGYTF.

The chain is built from TRBV12-3 or TRBV12-4 and TRBJ2-2, with 7 bases fitting TRBD1. This CDR3 region has 16 residues. Germline trimming cut 5 bases from V and 1 base from J; bases unmatched to any gene: 7. CDR3 residues: CASSPPGQRNTGELFF. The CDR3 DNA reads as TGTGCCAGCAGTCCCCCGGGACAGCGGAACACCGGGGAGCTGTTTTTT.

The V gene is TRBV6-5, the J gene TRBJ1-1, with D uncertain. V lost 0 bases to trimming and J lost 6 bases, with 8 bases between them. The V gene's germline CDR1 is MNHEY and CDR2 SVGAGI. The CDR3 has 13 amino acids. The chain's CDR3 is CASSYSSYAEAFF. Written as DNA, the CDR3 is TGTGCCAGCAGTTACTCGTCGTACGCTGAAGCTTTCTTT.

This clonotype has a handful of counts. V gene TRBV2 combines with J gene TRBJ2-7; 9 bases line up with TRBD1. V lost 10 bases to trimming and J lost 4 bases; unmatched junction nucleotides: 11. The CDR3 runs to 14 residues. CDR1 and CDR2 (germline): SNHLY, FYNNEI. CDR3 amino acids: CAISDPGQGYEQYF. In DNA form, the CDR3 reads TGTGCCATCTCCGACCCGGGACAGGGTTACGAGCAGTACTTC.

The gene calls are TRBV27 and TRBJ1-6; 8 positions match TRBD1. J was trimmed by 5 bases and V by 6 bases; bases with no gene match: 9. The CDR3 loop spans 16 amino acids. Germline values: CDR1 MNHEY, CDR2 SMNVEV (reference sequence). DNA of the CDR3: TGTGCCAGCAGCACCTACCAGGGGGCAGATAATTCACCCCTCCACTTT. Its translation: CASSTYQGADNSPLHF.

V and J are TRBV6-6 and TRBJ2-4; D unresolved. With 6 bases removed from V and 0 bases from J, the gap between germline ends came to 12 bases. The germline V gene has CDR1 MNHNY and CDR2 SVGAGI (reference sequence). The CDR3 sequence is 15 residues long. The CDR3 here is CASSPDSIAKNIQYF. The CDR3 DNA reads TGTGCCAGCAGCCCCGACTCAATAGCCAAAAACATTCAGTACTTC.

This chain connects TRBV21-1 to TRBJ2-3; the table assigns TRBD1, which was not confirmed against the DNA. TRBV21-1 has pseudogene status. The CDR3 runs 16 residues. For the CDR3, the DNA is TGTGCCAGCACAGACCCCTGCGGGGGCTACACAGATACGCAGTATTTT. Encoded protein: CASTDPCGGYTDTQYF.

This clonotype was seen more than once but under ten times. The rearrangement links TRBV9 to TRBJ2-3, with D unclear. CDR3 length equals 13 residues. In germline, CDR1 is SGDLS, CDR2 YYNGEE. V lost 0 bases, J lost 4 bases, and 6 bases lay in between. The CDR3, as DNA: TGTGCCAGCAGCGTAGAGGCGGCAGATACGCAGTATTTT. Amino acid sequence: CASSVEAADTQYF.

The chain couples TRBV27 to TRBJ1-6, with 9 bases lining up with TRBD1. Looked up from germline, CDR1 is MNHEY and CDR2 is SMNVEV (reference sequence). The CDR3 contains 16 residues. J was trimmed by 10 bases and V by 6 bases; bases with no gene match: 13. The CDR3 coding sequence is TGTGCCAGCAGCCAAAGCCGGGACAGGGTAAACTCACCCCTCCACTTT. This gives the protein CASSQSRDRVNSPLHF.

The table lists this clonotype with a few counts. This chain uses TRBV4-1 with TRBJ2-4; 7 bases agree with TRBD1. The CDR3 consists of 17 residues. Germline CDR1 reads MGHRA; CDR2 reads YSYEKL. J was trimmed by 0 bases and V by 3 bases; bases with no gene match: 8. CDR3 loop: CASSHNGEGAAKNIQYF. In DNA form, the CDR3 reads TGCGCCAGCAGCCACAACGGAGAGGGGGCAGCCAAAAACATTCAGTACTTC.

The J gene is TRBJ2-1, the V gene TRBV5-1; D possibly corresponds to TRBD2 (5 bases). In germline, CDR1 is SGHRS, CDR2 YFSETQ. This CDR3 comprises 15 residues. Trimming took 0 bases from V and 1 from J, leaving 8 bases between them. DNA for the CDR3: TGCGCCAGCAGCTTGGCACTAGTATCCTACAATGAGCAGTTCTTC. Translation: CASSLALVSYNEQFF. Full variable domain (remainder filled in from reference TRBV5-1 and TRBJ2-1): KAGVTQTPRYLIKTRGQQVTLSCSPISGHRSVSWYQQTPGQGLQFLFEYFSETQRNKGNFPGRFSGRQFSNSRSEMNVSTLELGDSALYLCASSLALVSYNEQFFGPGTRLTVL.

The chain employs TRBV3-1 and TRBJ2-7; maybe TRBD1 (7 bases). V was cut by 2 bases and J by 3 bases, with 14 bases left in between. From germline, CDR1 is LGHDT and CDR2 YNNKEL (reference sequence). The CDR3 is 15 residues long. The chain's CDR3 is CASSQQGGGIYEQYF. As DNA, the CDR3 is TGTGCCAGCAGCCAACAGGGGGGCGGTATCTACGAGCAGTACTTC.

This clonotype has a handful of counts. This chain joins TRBV13 and TRBJ2-4; no clear D. Trimming pared 5 bases from V and 0 bases from J, leaving 14 bases between. This CDR3 is built from 16 residues. CDR1 PRHDT and CDR2 FYEKMQ come from the germline V gene (reference sequence). In nucleotides, the CDR3 is TGTGCCAGCAGCCCCCTGGGGTCAAAAGCCAAAAACATTCAGTACTTC. It is translated as CASSPLGSKAKNIQYF.

V gene TRBV2 combines with J gene TRBJ2-3; D is possibly TRBD1 (6 bases). CDR3 size: 15 residues. Germline CDR1 reads SNHLY; CDR2 reads FYNNEI. The V end was cut by 7 bases, the J end by 0 bases, with 14 bases between. The CDR3 reads CASNHRVLSTDTQYF. CDR3 DNA sequence: TGTGCCAGCAATCACAGGGTCCTTAGCACAGATACGCAGTATTTT.

The rearrangement joins TRBV29-1 to TRBJ2-3, with TRBD2 matching over 8 bases. From germline, CDR1 is SQVTM and CDR2 ANQGSEA. Trimming cost V 7 bases and J 1 base; bases outside gene matches: 13. CDR3 length: 16 amino acids. CDR3 protein: CSGSGLEGGGTDTQYF. DNA for the CDR3: TGCAGCGGGTCGGGACTAGAGGGGGGGGGCACAGATACGCAGTATTTT.

The chain combines TRBV5-5 with TRBJ2-7; D remains ambiguous. V dropped 6 bases and J dropped 2 bases, with 6 bases sitting between them. This CDR3 contains 11 residues. Germline lookup yields CDR1 SGHKS and CDR2 YYEKEE (reference sequence). The CDR3 region is CASNAPYEQYF. The DNA of the CDR3 is TGTGCCAGCAACGCGCCCTACGAGCAGTACTTC.

The rearrangement links TRBV19 to TRBJ2-7; 7 positions match TRBD1. CDR3 length equals 15 residues. J gave up 6 bases and V 6 bases, and 14 bases lay outside the gene matches. The germline V gene has CDR1 LNHDA and CDR2 SQIVND (reference sequence). For the CDR3, the DNA is TGTGCCAGTAGCTGGAGAACAGGGGACATCGGCGAGCAGTACTTC. Residues: CASSWRTGDIGEQYF.

About this clonotype itself: This may stem from a read error, because a much larger clone lies one nucleotide away. The chain has TRBV6-1 and TRBJ1-2; D is undetermined. This CDR3 has 11 amino acids. Looked up from germline, CDR1 is MNHNS and CDR2 is SASEGT. V lost 6 bases, J lost 3 bases, and 5 bases lay in between. Here the CDR3 reads CASSRHYGYTF. The CDR3 region has the DNA TGTGCCAGCAGCCGACACTATGGCTACACCTTC.

V and J are TRBV20-1 and TRBJ1-6, with D possibly TRBD1 on 5 matching bases. Germline loops: CDR1 DFQATT, CDR2 SNEGSKA (reference sequence). The CDR3 contains 17 residues. The V gene lost 0 bases and the J gene lost 2 bases, with 14 bases spanning the gap. The CDR3 DNA is TGCAGTGCTAGAGATGGGGACCGTGTGACCTATAATTCACCCCTCCACTTT. This gives the protein CSARDGDRVTYNSPLHF.

V gene TRBV3-1 combines with J gene TRBJ2-2; possible D gene TRBD1, 5 bases. V dropped 0 bases and J dropped 5 bases, with 19 bases sitting between them. The V gene's germline CDR1 is LGHDT and CDR2 YNNKEL (reference sequence). This CDR3 contains 18 residues. The CDR3 region has the DNA TGTGCCAGCAGCCAAGATCTCCCCGGACAAGGGTGGACCGGGGAGCTGTTTTTT. The encoded protein is CASSQDLPGQGWTGELFF.

This chain links TRBV6-4 with TRBJ2-5, with 8 nucleotides matching TRBD2. The CDR3 runs to 15 residues. Germline-derived CDR1 and CDR2 are MRHNA and SNTAGT. V lost 5 bases and J lost 11; bases outside the gene matches: 16. The CDR3 loop is CASSSLAEAYNEQYF. In DNA, the CDR3 is TGTGCCAGCAGTTCACTAGCGGAGGCCTACAATGAGCAGTACTTC.

The rearrangement uses TRBV20-1 and TRBJ1-2; 10 bases map to TRBD1. The germline CDR1 and CDR2 sequences are DFQATT and SNEGSKA (reference sequence). J gave up 3 bases and V 5 bases, and 6 bases lay outside the gene matches. The CDR3 is 14 residues long. CDR3 DNA: TGCAGTGCTCAAGGACAGGGGGTGCACTATGGCTACACCTTC. This gives the protein CSAQGQGVHYGYTF.

This clonotype was recorded many times. J is TRBJ2-7 and V is TRBV7-9; D gene ambiguous. V was cut by 5 bases and J by 4 bases, with 9 bases left in between. The germline V gene encodes CDR1 SEHNR and CDR2 FQNEAQ (reference sequence). The CDR3 is 12 amino acids. CDR3 sequence: CASSPIPYEQYF. Written as DNA, the CDR3 is TGTGCCAGCAGCCCAATTCCGTACGAGCAGTACTTC.

This rearrangement joins TRBV20-1 to TRBJ2-4; D is possibly TRBD2 (5 bases). Gene TRBJ2-7 matches the end of the DNA better, so the J call may be wrong. CDR1 and CDR2 (germline): DFQATT, SNEGSKA (reference sequence). The CDR3 extends over 14 amino acids. CDR3 nucleotides: TGCAGTGCTAGAGGTATACTAGTCAGCTACGAGCAGTACTTC. Its translation: CSARGILVSYEQYF.

The chain uses TRBV28 and TRBJ2-1; D is ambiguous. CDR3 length: 12 residues. Trimming took 3 bases from V and 7 from J, leaving 7 bases between them. Germline CDR1 reads MDHEN; CDR2 reads SYDVKM. The CDR3 is CASSFRYNEQFF. The DNA of the CDR3 is TGTGCCAGCAGTTTTAGGTATAATGAGCAGTTCTTC.

The rearrangement uses TRBV12-3 or TRBV12-4 and TRBJ2-7; 11 positions match TRBD2. CDR3 length equals 22 residues. The V gene end was trimmed by 3 bases and the J gene end by 5 bases; junction bases not matched to a gene: 27. For the CDR3, the DNA is TGTGCCAGCAGTTTTCGGTCCATCTCTTTGGTAGCGGGGGGGACCTACCGGGACGAGCAGTACTTC. Translating it yields CASSFRSISLVAGGTYRDEQYF.

This CDR3 reads CASSVEKAGASSYNEQFF. DNA for the CDR3: TGTGCCAGCAGCGTAGAAAAAGCGGGAGCGTCCTCCTACAATGAGCAGTTCTTC. This chain connects TRBV9 to TRBJ2-1; 8 nucleotides match TRBD2. Germline values: CDR1 SGDLS, CDR2 YYNGEE. The V and J ends lost 0 bases and 0 bases, in that order; junction bases with no gene match: 8. CDR3 length: 18 amino acids.